The 28 T cell receptor beta chains reported below all come from one sample, sequenced in a study of Ad26.COV2.S vaccination and SARS-CoV-2 variants (dated by TCRdb to the early 2020s). The library was produced with the immunoSEQ multiplex PCR assay. The clones in this table, taken by TCRdb from immuneACCESS, are in-frame only. Not every clone is retained; where verified, under half of the shortfall comes from an unresolved V gene, and the cause of the rest is unknown. In all, the sample holds 200,000 to 250,000 clones, and roughly 90% of those were seen once. About 10% of the sample lies in the top ten. According to the study, the label for this sample's treatment or condition signals: over 15 received Ad26.COV2.S at low or high dose, single or two shots; 5 received placebo; per-sample allocation not given. Repertoires of vaccine and placebo recipients were sequenced from samples collected on day 63 after the first injection.

The sample in question was peripheral blood, obtained in a trial of Ad26.COV2.S vaccine versus placebo. These receptors all stem from a person aged 18 to 65 who received the Ad26.COV2.S COVID-19 vaccine or a placebo.

The CDR3 region is CASSGDRPEEKLFF. The CDR3 nucleotides are TGCGCCAGCAGCGGGGACAGGCCCGAGGAAAAACTGTTTTTT. The chain links TRBV5-1 to TRBJ1-4, with 8 bases lining up with TRBD1. The CDR3 runs to 14 residues. Germline-derived CDR1 and CDR2 are SGHRS and YFSETQ. Unmatched junction bases numbered 7, after V lost 4 bases and J lost 8 bases.

The CDR3 nucleotides read TGTGCCTACCGGCCCTCCCAGGGCCCCTACGAGCAGTACTTC. Translating it yields CAYRPSQGPYEQYF. This chain joins TRBV5-4 and TRBJ2-7, with D possibly matching TRBD1 (5 bases). The CDR3 spans 14 residues. Trimming took off 10 bases at V and 2 bases at J, with 19 bases between the two ends. The germline gives CDR1 SGHNT, CDR2 YYREEE (reference sequence).

The chain recombines TRBV18 with TRBJ2-2, with D perhaps being TRBD1 or TRBD2 (5 bases each). Trimming left V 0 bases short and J 5 bases short, with 16 bases between. The CDR3 is 17 residues long. The germline gives CDR1 KGHSH, CDR2 LQKENI. CDR3 sequence (DNA): TGTGCCAGCTCACCACCGGGACCGTATGAAACAACCGGGGAGCTGTTTTTT. Residues: CASSPPGPYETTGELFF.

This chain connects TRBV5-1 to TRBJ2-5; TRBD1 aligns across 7 bases. This CDR3 region has 15 residues. V was clipped by 4 bases and J by 2 bases; unmatched bases: 8. From germline, CDR1 is SGHRS and CDR2 YFSETQ. This chain's CDR3 is CASSKDGTAQETQYF. CDR3 nucleotide sequence: TGCGCCAGCAGCAAGGACGGGACAGCTCAAGAGACCCAGTACTTC.

The chain uses TRBV3-1 (or the pseudogene TRBV3-2) and TRBJ2-5; TRBD2 agrees at 12 bases. With 0 bases clipped from V and 4 bases from J, the junction kept 3 bases outside the gene matches. Germline loops: CDR1 LGHDT, CDR2 YNNKEL (reference sequence). The CDR3 runs 16 residues. Here the CDR3 DNA reads TGTGCCAGCAGCCAAGACCTGGGACTAGCGGGAGAGACCCAGTACTTC. It translates to CASSQDLGLAGETQYF.

The chain joins TRBV5-6 to TRBJ1-1; D unresolved. Germline values: CDR1 SGHDT, CDR2 YYEEEE. V dropped 2 bases and J dropped 1 base, with 6 bases sitting between them. This CDR3 is 13 amino acids long. The CDR3 bases are TGTGCCAGCAGCTTCGACGAGAACACTGAAGCTTTCTTT. This codes for CASSFDENTEAFF. Full variable domain (outside the CDR3, taken from reference TRBV5-6 and TRBJ1-1): DAGVTQSPTHLIKTRGQQVTLRCSPKSGHDTVSWYQQALGQGPQFIFQYYEEEERQRGNFPDRFSGHQFPNYSSELNVNALLLGDSALYLCASSFDENTEAFFGQGTRLTVV.

This chain joins TRBV10-3 and TRBJ2-5, with TRBD2 matching over 10 bases. J lost 5 bases, V lost 3 bases, and 9 bases had no gene match. This CDR3 has 16 residues. Germline CDR1 ENHRY, CDR2 SYGVKD. In DNA form, the CDR3 reads TGTGCCATCAGTGACCCAGCGGGGGGGCCGTTGGAGACCCAGTACTTC. Encoded protein: CAISDPAGGPLETQYF.

Worth noting for this clone: Other DNA sequences in the same sample also yield this CDR3. The rearrangement uses TRBV28 and TRBJ2-2; D may match TRBD1 or TRBD2 (6 bases each). Germline-derived CDR1 and CDR2 are MDHEN and SYDVKM. The CDR3 has 14 residues. V was trimmed by 3 bases and J by 5 bases, leaving 10 bases between them. CDR3 sequence reads: CASSFRGGTGELFF. CDR3 bases: TGTGCCAGCAGTTTCCGAGGGGGGACCGGGGAGCTGTTTTTT.

This clone was recorded only once. V and J are TRBV27 and TRBJ2-5, with 12 bases that match TRBD1. This CDR3 contains 18 residues. The J segment lost 5 bases and the V segment lost 5 bases, leaving 15 bases of the junction unmatched. The germline V gene encodes CDR1 MNHEY and CDR2 SMNVEV (reference sequence). CDR3 amino acids: CASSPQRGTGGSRETQYF. Written as DNA, the CDR3 is TGTGCCAGCAGTCCCCAACGGGGGACAGGGGGCAGCCGGGAGACCCAGTACTTC.

The chain recombines TRBV19 with TRBJ2-7, with D possibly TRBD1 on 6 matching bases. With 5 bases removed from V and 0 bases from J, the gap between germline ends came to 14 bases. CDR1 and CDR2 (germline): LNHDA, SQIVND (reference sequence). The CDR3 spans 15 residues. In DNA, the CDR3 is TGTGCCAGTAGTTCACAGGGAGCTCCCTCCTACGAGCAGTACTTC. Amino acid sequence: CASSSQGAPSYEQYF.

The chain links TRBV5-1 to TRBJ2-5; D uncertain. V lost 0 bases and J lost 2, with 8 bases in between. Germline values: CDR1 SGHRS, CDR2 YFSETQ. The CDR3 extends over 14 amino acids. DNA of the CDR3: TGCGCCAGCAGCTTGGCCAGCCCTCAAGAGACCCAGTACTTC. Translating it yields CASSLASPQETQYF.

The genes are TRBV10-3 and TRBJ1-5; D is undetermined. The CDR3 totals 14 residues. Germline CDR1 ENHRY, CDR2 SYGVKD. The V end lost 2 bases, the J end lost 9 bases, and 14 bases lay between the germline ends. In DNA form, the CDR3 reads TGTGCCATCAGTGAGCCGATCCTGGGTGGGCCCCAGCATTTT. This gives the protein CAISEPILGGPQHF.

The rearrangement links TRBV19 to TRBJ2-2; TRBD2 matches at 15 bases. CDR3 size: 18 residues. The germline V gene encodes CDR1 LNHDA and CDR2 SQIVND (reference sequence). V shed 4 bases, J shed 0 bases, and the junction held 3 bases outside the gene matches. The CDR3 here is CASSRRTSGRANTGELFF. CDR3 sequence (DNA): TGTGCCAGTAGTAGACGGACTAGCGGGAGGGCGAACACCGGGGAGCTGTTTTTT.

DNA of the CDR3: TGTGCCAGCAGCTTAGCGGTCTTTAGCGGGAAGGTCAATGAGCAGTTCTTC. Translated: CASSLAVFSGKVNEQFF. The chain combines TRBV7-2 with TRBJ2-1; 8 bases agree with TRBD2. This CDR3 is built from 17 residues. CDR1 SGHTA and CDR2 FQGNSA come from the germline V gene. Germline trimming cut 0 bases from V and 6 bases from J; bases unmatched to any gene: 10.

The chain uses TRBV6-2 or TRBV6-3 and TRBJ1-5, with unresolved D. V shed 0 bases and J shed 8 bases, with 11 bases lying between them. Looked up from germline, CDR1 is MNHEY and CDR2 is SVGEGT. The CDR3 is 14 amino acids. Written as DNA, the CDR3 is TGTGCCAGCAGTTACTCCCAGGCTAGGGAGCCCCAGCATTTT. As protein: CASSYSQAREPQHF.

The chain couples TRBV28 to TRBJ2-5; TRBD2 agrees at 12 bases. CDR3 length: 15 residues. Unmatched junction bases numbered 2, after V lost 0 bases and J lost 6 bases. CDR1 is MDHEN, CDR2 SYDVKM, per germline. This CDR3 is CASSLWTSGSKTQYF. The CDR3 DNA follows: TGTGCCAGCAGTTTATGGACTAGCGGGAGCAAGACCCAGTACTTC. The full variable domain, completed using reference TRBV28 and TRBJ2-5, is DVKVTQSSRYLVKRTGEKVFLECVQDMDHENMFWYRQDPGLGLRLIYFSYDVKMKEKGDIPEGYSVSREKKERFSLILESASTNQTSMYLCASSLWTSGSKTQYFGPGTRLLVL.

The V call is TRBV5-1, the J call TRBJ2-4; tentatively, D is TRBD2 (7 bases). Trimming left V 4 bases short and J 6 bases short, with 20 bases between. CDR1 SGHRS and CDR2 YFSETQ come from the germline V gene. This CDR3 region has 16 residues. The CDR3 is CASSPRVGGGLNIQYF. CDR3 sequence (DNA): TGCGCCAGCAGCCCCAGGGTAGGGGGGGGCCTAAACATTCAGTACTTC.

In nucleotides, the CDR3 is TGTGCCTGGAGGGCACCGGGACAGGGATACGAGCAGTACTTC. Amino acid sequence: CAWRAPGQGYEQYF. The rearrangement links TRBV30 to TRBJ2-7, with 9 bases lining up with TRBD1. Per the germline V gene, CDR1 is GTSNPN and CDR2 is SVGIG (reference sequence). V was pared by 3 bases and J by 4 bases, with 7 bases of the junction left unmatched. This CDR3 contains 14 residues.

The chain uses TRBV11-2 and TRBJ2-3, with 8 bases that match TRBD1. Germline-derived CDR1 and CDR2 are SGHAT and FQNNGV. J lost 5 bases, V lost 7 bases, and 14 bases had no gene match. This CDR3 is built from 16 residues. This CDR3 reads CASTSAFRGRIDTQYF. CDR3 DNA sequence: TGTGCCAGCACTTCGGCCTTCAGGGGGCGTATAGATACGCAGTATTTT.

The chain joins TRBV19 to TRBJ1-2; D call uncertain. Looked up from germline, CDR1 is LNHDA and CDR2 is SQIVND (reference sequence). The CDR3 contains 15 residues. The V and J ends lost 2 bases and 8 bases respectively, with 18 bases between them. The CDR3 nucleotides are TGTGCCAGTAGTATAACCCCGTTCGGGGAGGGCGGCTACACCTTC. Encoded protein: CASSITPFGEGGYTF. The whole variable domain, filled in from reference TRBV19 and TRBJ1-2, reads DGGITQSPKYLFRKEGQNVTLSCEQNLNHDAMYWYRQDPGQGLRLIYYSQIVNDFQKGDIAEGYSVSREKKESFPLTVTSAQKNPTAFYLCASSITPFGEGGYTFGSGTRLTVV.

The rearrangement links TRBV30 to TRBJ1-4; D is possibly TRBD1 (5 bases). V gave up 1 base and J gave up 7 bases, with 10 bases separating them. This CDR3 has 13 amino acids. Germline-derived CDR1 and CDR2 are GTSNPN and SVGIG (reference sequence). CDR3 amino acids: CAWSGQGGEKLFF. CDR3 DNA: TGTGCCTGGAGTGGGCAGGGCGGTGAAAAACTGTTTTTT.

This clone was found many times. J is TRBJ2-2 and V is TRBV27; no definite D call. Germline CDR1 and CDR2: MNHEY and SMNVEV (reference sequence). CDR3 size: 13 residues. Trimming took 2 bases from V and 4 from J, leaving 5 bases between them. For the CDR3, the DNA is TGTGCCAGCAGTTTAGGGTTCACCGGGGAGCTGTTTTTT. Protein product: CASSLGFTGELFF.

This clone was recorded once. The chain is built from TRBV10-3 and TRBJ2-3, with TRBD2 matching 10 bases. With 3 bases clipped from V and 4 bases from J, the junction kept 7 bases outside the gene matches. This CDR3 has 16 residues. Germline CDR1 ENHRY, CDR2 SYGVKD. CDR3 sequence: CAISEPLAGAADTQYF. The DNA for the CDR3 is TGTGCCATCAGTGAACCCCTAGCGGGAGCGGCAGATACGCAGTATTTT.

The table lists this clone with a count of one. For the CDR3, the DNA is TGTGCCAGCAGCTTAGTTTCGGGTTTTAATGAAAAACTGTTTTTT. It is translated as CASSLVSGFNEKLFF. The chain carries TRBV11-2 and TRBJ1-4, with D hard to call. Germline CDR1 SGHAT, CDR2 FQNNGV. There are 15 residues in the CDR3. V was shortened by 1 base and J by 4 bases, with 10 bases between the two germline ends.

The chain links TRBV10-3 to TRBJ2-7, with 11 positions matching TRBD2. Trimming cost V 10 bases and J 7 bases; bases outside gene matches: 12. There are 14 residues in the CDR3. Germline V lookup: CDR1 ENHRY, CDR2 SYGVKD. The CDR3 here is CATWSGTSGEEQYF. The CDR3 DNA sequence: TGTGCCACCTGGTCCGGGACTAGCGGAGAGGAGCAGTACTTC.

This chain links TRBV7-8 with TRBJ2-5; 10 nucleotides match TRBD2. The CDR3 runs to 16 residues. Germline CDR1 is SGHVS and CDR2 is FQNEAQ. V shed 5 bases, J shed 0 bases, and the junction held 6 bases outside the gene matches. This CDR3 is CASSRYSGGYQETQYF. In DNA, the CDR3 is TGTGCCAGCAGCCGATATAGCGGGGGGTACCAAGAGACCCAGTACTTC.

CDR3 sequence: CASSVGGQGVQPQHF. The CDR3 region has the DNA TGTGCCAGCAGCGTAGGAGGGCAGGGGGTTCAGCCCCAGCATTTT. The rearrangement joins TRBV9 to TRBJ1-5, with 7 positions matching TRBD1. The V gene end was trimmed by 0 bases and the J gene end by 6 bases; junction bases not matched to a gene: 6. CDR1 SGDLS and CDR2 YYNGEE come from the germline V gene. The CDR3 is 15 residues long.

The chain links TRBV3-1 (or the pseudogene TRBV3-2) to TRBJ2-3; perhaps D is TRBD1 or TRBD2 (7 bases each). V was shortened by 1 base and J by 8 bases, with 19 bases between the two germline ends. This CDR3 region has 16 residues. CDR1 LGHDT and CDR2 YNNKEL come from the germline V gene (reference sequence). CDR3 bases: TGTGCCAGCAGCCAAGTTCCAGGGGGGGGTGGAGGTACGCAGTATTTT. As protein: CASSQVPGGGGGTQYF.